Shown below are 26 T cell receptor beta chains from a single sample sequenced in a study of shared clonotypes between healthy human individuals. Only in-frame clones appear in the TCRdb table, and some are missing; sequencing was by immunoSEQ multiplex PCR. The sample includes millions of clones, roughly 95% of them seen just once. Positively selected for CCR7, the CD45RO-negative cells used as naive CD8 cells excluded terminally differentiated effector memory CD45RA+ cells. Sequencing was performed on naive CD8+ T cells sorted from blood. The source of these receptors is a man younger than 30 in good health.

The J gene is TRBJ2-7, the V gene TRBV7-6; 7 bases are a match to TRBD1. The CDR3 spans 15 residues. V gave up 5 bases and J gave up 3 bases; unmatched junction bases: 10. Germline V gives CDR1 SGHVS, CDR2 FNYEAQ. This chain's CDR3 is CASSPGTVPSYEQYF. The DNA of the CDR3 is TGTGCCAGCAGCCCCGGGACAGTCCCAAGCTACGAGCAGTACTTC.

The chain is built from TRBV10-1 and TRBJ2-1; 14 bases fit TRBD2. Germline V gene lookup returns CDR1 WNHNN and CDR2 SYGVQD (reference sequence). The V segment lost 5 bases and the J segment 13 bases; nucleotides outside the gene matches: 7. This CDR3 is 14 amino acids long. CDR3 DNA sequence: TGCGCCAGCAGTACGGGACTAGCGGGAGAACACCAGTTCTTC. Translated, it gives CASSTGLAGEHQFF.

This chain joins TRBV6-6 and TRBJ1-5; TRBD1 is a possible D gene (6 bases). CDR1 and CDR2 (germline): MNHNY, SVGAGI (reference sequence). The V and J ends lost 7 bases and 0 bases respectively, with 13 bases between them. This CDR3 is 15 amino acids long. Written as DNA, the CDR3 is TGTGCCAGCACCGAGACAGGATCTAGCAATCAGCCCCAGCATTTT. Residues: CASTETGSSNQPQHF.

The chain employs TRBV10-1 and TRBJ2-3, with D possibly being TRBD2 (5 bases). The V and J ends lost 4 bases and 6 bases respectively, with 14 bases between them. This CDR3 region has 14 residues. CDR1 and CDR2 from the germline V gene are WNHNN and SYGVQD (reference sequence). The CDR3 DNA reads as TGCGCCAGCAGTGCCGGACTGAGCGGCGATACGCAGTATTTT. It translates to CASSAGLSGDTQYF.

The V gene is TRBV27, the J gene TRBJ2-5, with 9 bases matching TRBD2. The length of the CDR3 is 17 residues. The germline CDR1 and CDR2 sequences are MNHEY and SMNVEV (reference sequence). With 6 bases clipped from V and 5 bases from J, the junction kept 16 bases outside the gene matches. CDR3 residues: CASRGRGIAGVLETQYF. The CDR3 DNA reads TGTGCCAGCAGGGGGCGGGGGATAGCGGGGGTATTGGAGACCCAGTACTTC.

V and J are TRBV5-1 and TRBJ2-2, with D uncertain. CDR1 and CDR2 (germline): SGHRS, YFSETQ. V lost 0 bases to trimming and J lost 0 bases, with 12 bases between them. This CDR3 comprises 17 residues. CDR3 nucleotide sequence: TGCGCCAGCAGCTTGGAAGTAGGTGGGGCGAACACCGGGGAGCTGTTTTTT. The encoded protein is CASSLEVGGANTGELFF.

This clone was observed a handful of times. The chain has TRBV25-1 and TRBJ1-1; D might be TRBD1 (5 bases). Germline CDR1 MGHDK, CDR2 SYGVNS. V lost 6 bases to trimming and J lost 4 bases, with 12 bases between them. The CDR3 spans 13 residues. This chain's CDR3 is CASRDTRFTEAFF. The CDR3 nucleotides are TGTGCCAGCAGGGACACACGTTTCACTGAAGCTTTCTTT.

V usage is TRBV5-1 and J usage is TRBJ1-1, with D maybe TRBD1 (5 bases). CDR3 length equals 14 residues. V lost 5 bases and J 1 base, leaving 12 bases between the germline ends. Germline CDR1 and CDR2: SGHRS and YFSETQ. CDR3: CASRPDSPNTEAFF. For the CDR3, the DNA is TGCGCCAGCAGGCCCGACAGTCCGAACACTGAAGCTTTCTTT.

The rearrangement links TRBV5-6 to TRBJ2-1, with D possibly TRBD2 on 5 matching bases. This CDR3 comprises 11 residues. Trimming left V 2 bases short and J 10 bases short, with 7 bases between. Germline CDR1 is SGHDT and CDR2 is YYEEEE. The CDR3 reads CASSFGEEQFF. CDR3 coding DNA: TGTGCCAGCAGCTTCGGGGAAGAGCAGTTCTTC.

The CDR3 DNA reads as TGCGCCAGCAGTGGGGACCTACTGTACGAGCAGTACTTC. It encodes CASSGDLLYEQYF. This sequence joins TRBV10-2 and TRBJ2-7; D might be TRBD1 or TRBD2, each matching 5 bases. The V end lost 4 bases, the J end lost 4 bases, and 11 bases lay between the germline ends. The CDR3 covers 13 residues. From germline, CDR1 is WSHSY and CDR2 SAAADI.

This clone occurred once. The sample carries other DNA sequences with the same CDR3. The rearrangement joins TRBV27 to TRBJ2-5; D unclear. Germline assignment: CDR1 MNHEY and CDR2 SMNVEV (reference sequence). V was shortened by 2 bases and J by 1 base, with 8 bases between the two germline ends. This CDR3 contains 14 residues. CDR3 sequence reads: CASSLGPGQETQYF. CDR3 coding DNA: TGTGCCAGCAGTTTAGGGCCAGGCCAAGAGACCCAGTACTTC.

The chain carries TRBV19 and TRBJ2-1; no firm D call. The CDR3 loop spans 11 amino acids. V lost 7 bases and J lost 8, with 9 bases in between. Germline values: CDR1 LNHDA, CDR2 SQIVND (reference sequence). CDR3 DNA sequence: TGTGCCAGTACAGGTATCGATGAGCAGTTCTTC. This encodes CASTGIDEQFF.

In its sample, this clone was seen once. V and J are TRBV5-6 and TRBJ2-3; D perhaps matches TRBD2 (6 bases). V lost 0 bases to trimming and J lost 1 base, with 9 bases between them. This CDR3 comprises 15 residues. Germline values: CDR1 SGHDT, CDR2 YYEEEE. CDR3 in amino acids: CASSLEPSGTDTQYF. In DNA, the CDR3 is TGTGCCAGCAGCTTGGAGCCTAGCGGCACAGATACGCAGTATTTT.

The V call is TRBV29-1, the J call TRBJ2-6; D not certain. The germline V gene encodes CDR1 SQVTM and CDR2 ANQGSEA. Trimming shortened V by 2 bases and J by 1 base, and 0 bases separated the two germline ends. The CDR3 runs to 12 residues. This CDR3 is CSVESGANVLTF. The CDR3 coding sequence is TGCAGCGTTGAATCTGGGGCCAACGTCCTGACTTTC.

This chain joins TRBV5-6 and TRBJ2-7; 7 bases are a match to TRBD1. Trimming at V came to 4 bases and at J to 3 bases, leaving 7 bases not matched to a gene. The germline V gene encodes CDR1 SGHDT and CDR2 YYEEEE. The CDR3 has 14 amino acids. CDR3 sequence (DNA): TGTGCCAGCAGCCTCGGGACAGCCGACTACGAGCAGTACTTC. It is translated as CASSLGTADYEQYF.

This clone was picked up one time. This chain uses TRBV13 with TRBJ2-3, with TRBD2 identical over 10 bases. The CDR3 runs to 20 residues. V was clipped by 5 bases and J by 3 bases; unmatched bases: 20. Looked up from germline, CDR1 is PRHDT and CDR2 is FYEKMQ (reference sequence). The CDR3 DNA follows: TGTGCCAGCAGCGAAAAACCCGGGGGTTCGGGACTAGCGTTTACAGATACGCAGTATTTT. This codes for CASSEKPGGSGLAFTDTQYF.

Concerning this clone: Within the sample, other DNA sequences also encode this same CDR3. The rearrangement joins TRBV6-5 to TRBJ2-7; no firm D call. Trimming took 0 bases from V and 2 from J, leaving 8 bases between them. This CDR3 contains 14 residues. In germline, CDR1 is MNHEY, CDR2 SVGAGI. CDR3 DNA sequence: TGTGCCAGCAGTTACTCGGAAGAGGCCTACGAGCAGTACTTC. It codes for CASSYSEEAYEQYF.

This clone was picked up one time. CDR3 sequence: CASSIVQGAGQPQHF. The CDR3 region has the DNA TGTGCCAGCAGCATAGTCCAGGGCGCGGGTCAGCCCCAGCATTTT. The chain is built from TRBV28 and TRBJ1-5, with TRBD1 as a possible D gene (5 bases). Trimming shortened V by 6 bases and J by 6 bases, and 18 bases separated the two germline ends. The germline CDR1 and CDR2 sequences are MDHEN and SYDVKM. This CDR3 is 15 amino acids long.

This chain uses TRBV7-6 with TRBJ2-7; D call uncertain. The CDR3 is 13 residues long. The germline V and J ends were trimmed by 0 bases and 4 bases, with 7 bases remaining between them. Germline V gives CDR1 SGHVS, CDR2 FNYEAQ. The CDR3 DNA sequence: TGTGCCAGCAGCTTAGCGAAGCATTACGAGCAGTACTTC. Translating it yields CASSLAKHYEQYF.

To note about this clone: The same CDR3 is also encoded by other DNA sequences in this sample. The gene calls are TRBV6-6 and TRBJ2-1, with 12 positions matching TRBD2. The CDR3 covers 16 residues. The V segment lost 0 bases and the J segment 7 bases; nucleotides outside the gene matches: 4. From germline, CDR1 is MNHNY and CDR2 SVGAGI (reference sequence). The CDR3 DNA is TGTGCCAGCAGTTACTCAGAGACTAGCGGGGGTAATGAGCAGTTCTTC. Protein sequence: CASSYSETSGGNEQFF.

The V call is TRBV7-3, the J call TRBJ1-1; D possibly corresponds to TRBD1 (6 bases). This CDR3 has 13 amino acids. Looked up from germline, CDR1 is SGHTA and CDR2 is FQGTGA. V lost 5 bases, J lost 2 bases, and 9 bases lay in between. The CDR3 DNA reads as TGTGCCAGCAGCGCGACAGGAAACACTGAAGCTTTCTTT. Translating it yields CASSATGNTEAFF.

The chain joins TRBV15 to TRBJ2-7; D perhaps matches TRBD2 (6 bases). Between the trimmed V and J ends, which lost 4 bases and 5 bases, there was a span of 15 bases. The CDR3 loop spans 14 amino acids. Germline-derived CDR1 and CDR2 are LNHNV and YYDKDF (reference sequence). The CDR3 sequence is CATSMSAGADEQYF. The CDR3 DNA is TGTGCCACCAGCATGTCAGCGGGTGCCGACGAGCAGTACTTC.

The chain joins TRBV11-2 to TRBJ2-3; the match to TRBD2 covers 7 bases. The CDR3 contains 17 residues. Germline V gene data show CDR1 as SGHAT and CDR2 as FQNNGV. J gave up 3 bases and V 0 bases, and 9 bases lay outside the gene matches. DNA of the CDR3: TGTGCCAGCAGCTTAGAGTGGTTCGGGGAGGGAACAGATACGCAGTATTTT. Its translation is CASSLEWFGEGTDTQYF. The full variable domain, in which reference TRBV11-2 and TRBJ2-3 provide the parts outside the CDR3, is EAGVAQSPRYKIIEKRQSVAFWCNPISGHATLYWYQQILGQGPKLLIQFQNNGVVDDSQLPKDRFSAERLKGVDSTLKIQPAKLEDSAVYLCASSLEWFGEGTDTQYFGPGTRLTVL.

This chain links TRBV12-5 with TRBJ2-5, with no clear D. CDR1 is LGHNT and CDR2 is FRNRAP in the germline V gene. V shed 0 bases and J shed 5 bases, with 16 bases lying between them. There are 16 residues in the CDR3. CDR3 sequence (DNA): TGTGCTAGTGGTTTGGTACCCAGCAAGCCCGAGGAGACCCAGTACTTC. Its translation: CASGLVPSKPEETQYF.

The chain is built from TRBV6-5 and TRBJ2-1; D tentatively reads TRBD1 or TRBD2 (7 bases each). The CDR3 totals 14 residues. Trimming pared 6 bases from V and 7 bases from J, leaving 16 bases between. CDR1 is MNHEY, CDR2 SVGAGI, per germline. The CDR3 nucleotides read TGTGCCAGCAGCCAAGCAGGGGGGGGGAATGAGCAGTTCTTC. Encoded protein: CASSQAGGGNEQFF.

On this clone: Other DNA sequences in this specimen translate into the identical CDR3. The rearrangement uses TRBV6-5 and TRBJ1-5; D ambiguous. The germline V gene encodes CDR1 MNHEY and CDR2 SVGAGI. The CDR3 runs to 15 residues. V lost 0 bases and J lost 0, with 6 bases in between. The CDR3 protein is CASSYSTDSNQPQHF. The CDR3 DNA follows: TGTGCCAGCAGTTACTCAACAGATAGCAATCAGCCCCAGCATTTT.